These 13 T cell receptor beta chains came from one sample sequenced in a study of blood T cells in healthy people across ages. Together with a sample-barcoded 5' primer, a J-beta primer mix was included in a second PCR lasting about 7 to 11 cycles. TCRdb analysed the 5' RACE reads with MiXCR anew, one entry per CDR3 protein. The sample lists hundreds of thousands of distinct CDR3 sequences, over 20% seen once, with roughly 3.4% in the top ten. Input material: blood. The receptor source for this set is a man aged 65-85 years in good health.

This clonotype was detected only a few times. The chain recombines TRBV12-3 or TRBV12-4 with TRBJ2-4; 10 nucleotides agree with TRBD1. The CDR3 runs to 17 residues. With 0 bases clipped from V and 3 bases from J, the junction kept 5 bases outside the gene matches. CDR3 in amino acids: CASSLADRGPHKNIQYF. The CDR3 nucleotides read TGTGCCAGCAGTTTAGCCGACAGGGGGCCCCACAAAAACATTCAGTACTTC.

The gene calls are TRBV9 and TRBJ2-7, with 9 bases aligning to TRBD1. With V trimmed by 0 bases and J by 6 bases, 1 base remained unmatched. Germline loops: CDR1 SGDLS, CDR2 YYNGEE. The CDR3 covers 13 residues. The CDR3 coding sequence is TGTGCCAGCAGCGTAGAGGACAGGGGCGAGCAGTACTTC. Amino acids: CASSVEDRGEQYF.

This clonotype has ten or more counts. The chain joins TRBV29-1 to TRBJ2-5; a possible D gene is TRBD2 (6 bases). Germline-derived CDR1 and CDR2 are SQVTM and ANQGSEA. V lost 4 bases and J 2 bases, leaving 14 bases between the germline ends. CDR3 length equals 14 residues. The DNA of the CDR3 is TGCAGCGTTGGCGAACTAGCACTGCAAGAGACCCAGTACTTC. This gives the protein CSVGELALQETQYF.

The genes are TRBV4-3 and TRBJ2-7, with a possible D match to TRBD2 (6 bases). The V gene's germline CDR1 is LGHNA and CDR2 YSLEER. The CDR3 is made up of 15 amino acids. With 1 base removed from V and 3 bases from J, the gap between germline ends came to 13 bases. This CDR3 is CASSQGVRGGYEQYF. The CDR3 DNA sequence: TGCGCCAGCAGCCAAGGGGTTCGGGGAGGCTACGAGCAGTACTTC.

The chain uses TRBV7-8 and TRBJ2-7, with D possibly being TRBD1 (6 bases). The CDR3 contains 14 residues. V was clipped by 5 bases and J by 0 bases, with 11 bases between them. The germline V gene encodes CDR1 SGHVS and CDR2 FQNEAQ. Here the CDR3 reads CASSDPDSSYEQYF. The CDR3 DNA follows: TGTGCCAGCAGCGACCCGGACAGCTCCTACGAGCAGTACTTC.

This rearrangement joins TRBV5-1 to TRBJ2-3; TRBD1 agrees at 7 bases. Germline V gene lookup returns CDR1 SGHRS and CDR2 YFSETQ. J lost 0 bases, V lost 4 bases, and 8 bases had no gene match. CDR3 length equals 16 residues. Here the CDR3 DNA reads TGCGCCAGCAGCATCCGACAGGGCTCTAGCACAGATACGCAGTATTTT. It specifies CASSIRQGSSTDTQYF. Full variable domain (remainder filled in from reference TRBV5-1 and TRBJ2-3): KAGVTQTPRYLIKTRGQQVTLSCSPISGHRSVSWYQQTPGQGLQFLFEYFSETQRNKGNFPGRFSGRQFSNSRSEMNVSTLELGDSALYLCASSIRQGSSTDTQYFGPGTRLTVL.

This clonotype was picked up a small number of times. The chain carries TRBV2 and TRBJ2-7, with 7 bases lining up with TRBD2. CDR3 length: 13 amino acids. The J segment lost 2 bases and the V segment lost 3 bases, leaving 1 base of the junction unmatched. CDR1 SNHLY and CDR2 FYNNEI come from the germline V gene. This CDR3 is CASSDREAYEQYF. For the CDR3, the DNA is TGTGCCAGCAGTGATCGGGAGGCCTACGAGCAGTACTTC.

This chain connects TRBV29-1 to TRBJ2-2, with D possibly TRBD2 on 7 matching bases. V was shortened by 6 bases and J by 7 bases, with 24 bases between the two germline ends. The CDR3 extends over 16 amino acids. CDR1 is SQVTM and CDR2 is ANQGSEA in the germline V gene. The CDR3 here is CSVAFSGNRVDGELFF. CDR3 DNA sequence: TGCAGCGTCGCCTTCAGCGGGAACAGGGTGGACGGGGAGCTGTTTTTT.

V is TRBV5-6 and J is TRBJ2-7, with 7 positions matching TRBD1. V shed 5 bases, J shed 6 bases, and the junction held 5 bases outside the gene matches. The CDR3 extends over 12 amino acids. CDR1 is SGHDT and CDR2 is YYEEEE in the germline V gene. The CDR3 is CASRTGWGEQYF. CDR3 nucleotides: TGTGCCAGCAGGACAGGGTGGGGCGAGCAGTACTTC.

This rearrangement joins TRBV6-1 to TRBJ2-3, with TRBD2 identical over 7 bases. This CDR3 has 15 residues. Germline V lookup: CDR1 MNHNS, CDR2 SASEGT. The J segment lost 3 bases and the V segment lost 7 bases, leaving 10 bases of the junction unmatched. The CDR3 DNA reads TGTGCCAGCACTCATCTAGCGGAGGAAACAGATACGCAGTATTTT. Translated, it gives CASTHLAEETDTQYF.

This clonotype was observed a few times. The chain uses TRBV11-2 and TRBJ2-5, with 9 bases aligning to TRBD1. The DNA end favors TRBJ2-1, so the J call may be wrong. The CDR3 spans 15 residues. Germline loops: CDR1 SGHAT, CDR2 FQNNGV. The CDR3, as DNA: TGTGCCAGCAGCTTACAACAGGGGGCTGTAGATGAGCAGTTCTTC. Translating it yields CASSLQQGAVDEQFF.

This clonotype was detected only a few times. V and J are TRBV6-6 and TRBJ2-6; the D gene is possibly TRBD1 (6 bases). CDR3 length equals 15 residues. V dropped 6 bases and J dropped 0 bases, with 9 bases sitting between them. Per germline, CDR1 MNHNY and CDR2 SVGAGI (reference sequence). The CDR3 loop reads CASREDSSGANVLTF. The CDR3 bases are TGTGCCAGCAGAGAGGACAGCTCTGGGGCCAACGTCCTGACTTTC.

This clonotype has a handful of counts. V and J are TRBV28 and TRBJ1-4; possible D gene TRBD1, 6 bases. Germline V gene data show CDR1 as MDHEN and CDR2 as SYDVKM. The CDR3 has 15 amino acids. V gave up 3 bases and J gave up 2 bases, with 10 bases separating them. Here the CDR3 reads CASSFQGSTNEKLFF. In nucleotides, the CDR3 is TGTGCCAGCAGTTTCCAGGGGAGCACTAATGAAAAACTGTTTTTT.